This TCR beta chain was recovered during a study of CD8+CD57+ T cells in acquired aplastic anemia. Sequenced patients had shown CD8+CD57+ cell expansion by flow cytometry. The study profiled TCR beta VDJ and CDR3 using genomic DNA as template. In TCRdb, the reads were re-called with MiXCR into one record per CDR3 protein. The sample contains under 350,000 distinct CDR3 sequences, under 65% of which appear only once. This clonotype was seen more than once but under ten times. V was clipped by 5 bases and J by 0 bases, with 17 bases between them. The CDR3 runs to 16 residues. In germline, CDR1 is SEHNR, CDR2 FQNEAQ (reference sequence).

Input material: sorted CD4+, CD8+, or CD8+CD57+ T cells (not recorded which) from PBMCs. The J gene is TRBJ2-7, the V gene TRBV7-9; maybe TRBD2 (6 bases). This receptor was identified in a human donor with aplastic anemia. CDR3 sequence reads: CASSMPRGLSSYEQYF. CDR3 DNA: TGTGCCAGCAGCATGCCAAGGGGACTTAGCTCCTACGAGCAGTACTTC.